One sample yielded the 5 T cell receptor beta chains listed below, sequenced in a study of T cell clonality in common variable immunodeficiency. This table comes from immunoSEQ multiplex PCR, and its TCRdb copy is limited to in-frame clones, with some not included. Listed for the sample are under 45,000 clones, none seen a single time. The specimen sequenced was peripheral blood mononuclear cells. These receptors were obtained from a person aged 18 to 69 in good health.

With regard to this clone: The read halts 3 residues ahead of the CDR3 end, with the missing end drawn from the germline J gene. J is TRBJ1-5 and V is TRBV7-8; 9 nucleotides align to TRBD1. Germline trimming cut 1 base from V and 4 bases from J; bases unmatched to any gene: 2. The CDR3 totals 15 residues. The germline CDR1 and CDR2 sequences are SGHVS and FQNEAQ. This CDR3 is CASSLETGGNQPQHF. The covered CDR3 bases are TGTGCCAGCAGCTTAGAGACAGGGGGAAATCAGCCC.

This clone showed up many times. The CDR3 end is not reached by the read, which stops 3 residues before it; the germline J gene fills it in. The chain carries TRBV5-1 and TRBJ2-1; possible D gene TRBD2, 5 bases. CDR1 and CDR2 (germline): SGHRS, YFSETQ. V was trimmed by 4 bases and J by 9 bases, leaving 23 bases between them. The CDR3 totals 16 residues. CDR3 DNA, as far as it was read: TGCGCCAGCAGCGAAACCGGCACAGTGAGAGGAGGTGAG. This gives the protein CASSETGTVRGGE. The whole CDR3 reads CASSETGTVRGGEQFF. Drawing the rest from reference TRBV5-1 and TRBJ2-1, the complete variable domain is KAGVTQTPRYLIKTRGQQVTLSCSPISGHRSVSWYQQTPGQGLQFLFEYFSETQRNKGNFPGRFSGRQFSNSRSEMNVSTLELGDSALYLCASSETGTVRGGEQFFGPGTRLTVL.

This clone appeared a few times. The CDR3 end falls 3 residues outside the read, so it is completed with the germline J gene. The chain carries TRBV19 and TRBJ1-1, with 7 bases lining up with TRBD1. The junction had 4 bases not matched to a gene; V was cut back by 6 bases and J by 3 bases. Germline V lookup: CDR1 LNHDA, CDR2 SQIVND (reference sequence). CDR3 size: 13 residues. The part of the CDR3 DNA that was read is TGTGCCAGTAGCAACACAGGGGACACTGAA. Its translation is CASSNTGDTE. The entire CDR3 protein reads CASSNTGDTEAFF. Filled out from reference TRBV19 and TRBJ1-1, the complete variable domain reads DGGITQSPKYLFRKEGQNVTLSCEQNLNHDAMYWYRQDPGQGLRLIYYSQIVNDFQKGDIAEGYSVSREKKESFPLTVTSAQKNPTAFYLCASSNTGDTEAFFGQGTRLTVV.

This clone was seen many times. The CDR3 extends 3 residues past the end of the read, so its final part is completed from the germline J gene. The rearrangement joins TRBV4-2 to TRBJ1-3; possible D gene TRBD1, 6 bases. The CDR3 covers 16 residues. V shed 1 base and J shed 0 bases, with 10 bases lying between them. Germline V gene lookup returns CDR1 LGHNA and CDR2 YNFKEQ. CDR3 DNA, as far as it was read: TGTGCCAGCAGCCAAGGGACAGCCCGCTCTGGAAACACC. Translation: CASSQGTARSGNT. The whole CDR3 sequence is CASSQGTARSGNTIYF.

A note on this clone: The CDR3 end is not reached by the read, which stops 3 residues before it; the germline J gene fills it in. V usage is TRBV19 and J usage is TRBJ1-5; 9 positions match TRBD1. The CDR3 totals 19 residues. Trimming took 3 bases from V and 0 from J; bases not matched to a gene: 12. CDR1 is LNHDA, CDR2 SQIVND, per germline (reference sequence). The CDR3 sequence is CASSMDDLRTGDSNQPQHF. CDR3 DNA (partial): TGTGCCAGTAGTATGGATGACCTCCGGACAGGGGATAGCAATCAGCCC.